The 4 T cell receptor beta chains below all came from one sample that was sequenced in a study of cytomegalovirus exposure and HLA in healthy donors. Clones were read by immunoSEQ multiplex PCR, and TCRdb kept only the in-frame ones, dropping some. The sample lists about 63,000 clones; 89% were seen once. The specimen was PBMCs. The receptors derive from a young woman in good health and CMV-seronegative.

The gene calls are TRBV6-5 and TRBJ2-7; weak D call: TRBD1 (5 bases). The CDR3 totals 13 residues. The V end lost 8 bases, the J end lost 2 bases, and 13 bases lay between the germline ends. Germline CDR1 MNHEY, CDR2 SVGAGI. The CDR3 here is CASRDSSTYEQYF. The CDR3 DNA reads as TGTGCCAGCCGCGACAGTTCCACCTACGAGCAGTACTTC.

This chain joins TRBV2 and TRBJ2-1; TRBD2 agrees at 11 bases. The CDR3 spans 16 residues. Germline assignment: CDR1 SNHLY and CDR2 FYNNEI. V dropped 9 bases and J dropped 9; count of bases not matched to a gene: 16. The DNA for the CDR3 is TGTGCCAGGAAGAGGATTGGGACTAGCGGTGGAAGTGAGCAGTTCTTC. This codes for CARKRIGTSGGSEQFF.

The genes are TRBV6-5 and TRBJ1-1; D is ambiguous. The V end was cut by 5 bases, the J end by 5 bases, with 15 bases between. This CDR3 comprises 14 residues. Germline-derived CDR1 and CDR2 are MNHEY and SVGAGI. The CDR3 loop reads CASSVSHLRTEAFF. DNA of the CDR3: TGTGCCAGCAGTGTTTCACATTTGAGGACTGAAGCTTTCTTT.

This chain joins TRBV28 and TRBJ1-1, with D uncertain. Trimming removed 10 bases at V and 5 bases at J, with 17 bases between. This CDR3 comprises 13 residues. CDR1 MDHEN and CDR2 SYDVKM come from the germline V gene. The CDR3 DNA reads TGTGCCACGGGGTTTGGGAGGGATACTGAAGCTTTCTTT. This codes for CATGFGRDTEAFF.